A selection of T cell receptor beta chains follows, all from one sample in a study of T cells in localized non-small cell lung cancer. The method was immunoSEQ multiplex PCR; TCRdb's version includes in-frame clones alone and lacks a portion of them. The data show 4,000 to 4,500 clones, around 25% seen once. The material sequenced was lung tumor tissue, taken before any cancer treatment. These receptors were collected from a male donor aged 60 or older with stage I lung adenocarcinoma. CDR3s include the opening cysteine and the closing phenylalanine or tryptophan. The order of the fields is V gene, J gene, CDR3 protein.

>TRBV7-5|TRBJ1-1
CASSLGGATSEAFF
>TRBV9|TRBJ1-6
CASSVRWESSPLHF
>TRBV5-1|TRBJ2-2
CASSSIYSGGGELFF
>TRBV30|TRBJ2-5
CAWSVGRGQTQYF
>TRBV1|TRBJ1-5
CASSQDRVVAVNQPQHF
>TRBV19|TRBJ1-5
CASSRGLDTSNQPQHF
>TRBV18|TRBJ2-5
CASSREGTQQETQYF
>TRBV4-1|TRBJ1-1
CASSQPLNTEAFF
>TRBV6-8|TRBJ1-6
CASGGSYNSPLHF
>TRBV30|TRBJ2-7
CAWIPRGGWDYEQYF
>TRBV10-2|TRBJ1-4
CASRGTGWDEKLFF
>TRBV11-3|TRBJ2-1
CASSFSGGVGYNEQFF
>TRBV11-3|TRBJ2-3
CASSLVGLSTDTQYF
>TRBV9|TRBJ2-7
CASKSSGGRYEQYF
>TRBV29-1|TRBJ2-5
CSVEHSQETQYF
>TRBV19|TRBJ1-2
CASRDRDSSQYGYTF
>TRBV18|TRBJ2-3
CASSPAYLSTDTQYF
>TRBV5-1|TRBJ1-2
CASSLDSRNYGYTF
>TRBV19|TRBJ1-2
CASSFGGLNYGYTF
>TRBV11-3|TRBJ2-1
CASSSSGGRNEQFF
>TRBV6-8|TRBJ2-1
CASSDGELGEQFF
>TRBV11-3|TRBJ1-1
CASSYYSGTAKAEAFF
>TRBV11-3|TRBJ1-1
CASSLVMGGTEAFF
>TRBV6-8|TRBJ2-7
CASSYPGTGTDEQYF
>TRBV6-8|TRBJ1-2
CASSLTTGTNYGYTF
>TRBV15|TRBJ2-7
CATSYGQGSYEQYF
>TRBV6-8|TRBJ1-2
CASSVRQGLNLLYGYTF
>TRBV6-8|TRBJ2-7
CASSFLSAREQYF
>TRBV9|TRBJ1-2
CASSSQQGLDGYTF
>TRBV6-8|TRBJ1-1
CASSLQGLNTEAFF
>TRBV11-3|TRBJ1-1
CASSLATGGAGPFF
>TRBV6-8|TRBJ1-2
CASSYGQEGEGYTF
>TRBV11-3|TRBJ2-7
CASSLIGTGSSSSYEQYF
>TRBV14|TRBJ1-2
CASSQEIGYGGYTF
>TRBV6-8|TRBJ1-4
CASSESGQVEKLFF
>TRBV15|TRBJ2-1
CATSRAERGGDEQFF
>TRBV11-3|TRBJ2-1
CASSSGTGGSNEQFF
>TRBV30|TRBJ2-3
CAWARPDTQYF
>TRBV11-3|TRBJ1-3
CASSFFVQGESGNTIYF
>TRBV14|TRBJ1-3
CASSHRGSGNTIYF
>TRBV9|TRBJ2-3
CASSASPRGGRFSTDTQYF
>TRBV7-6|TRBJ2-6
CASSLRVAGAGANVLTF
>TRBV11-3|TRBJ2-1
CASSTRGLGNEQFF
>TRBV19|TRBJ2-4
CATISAGERNIQYF
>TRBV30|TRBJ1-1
CAWSATMNTEAFF